The TCR beta chain described here comes from a study of cytomegalovirus exposure and HLA in healthy donors (dated by TCRdb to the late 2010s). Context from the whole study: An earlier analysis of approximately 590 of the donors reported approximately 290 Gb of sequence data and 100 million to 130 million unique TCR beta sequences from roughly 200 million T cells. An early release covering 500 to 750 HLA-typed donors comprised 250 to 350 gigabases of sequencing data and some 79 million unique TCR sequences. Of the 300 to 450 genotyped donors, 65% to 90% were placed in the genetic ancestry cluster associated with self-reported Caucasian donors. The study aimed to test whether signatures of past pathogen exposure could be identified by cataloging public T cell receptors. The T cell repertoires of 700 or so subjects were profiled by immunosequencing and related to cytomegalovirus serostatus. Along with the approximately 700-subject first cohort, a separate validation cohort of over a hundred different subjects was used. To predict cytomegalovirus infection status, the study brought together high-throughput TCR immunosequencing, statistical association of individual TCRs with disease status, and machine learning. In a later analysis, previously published TCR beta repertoires from about 670 donors were re-analyzed and high-resolution HLA genotyping was added so that TCR occurrence patterns could be studied. Rather than drawing on any new phenotypic data, the later analysis identified candidate immune exposures from TCR beta sequences and the way those sequences occurred across donors. In an earlier analysis of a few hundred of the donors, high-throughput TCR beta sequencing was used to judge whether each TCR beta V gene segment behaved as functional or pseudogenic. Alongside the repertoire data, information on donor age, sex, ethnicity and CMV serostatus was compiled. In a later genetic analysis, genome-wide SNP genotypes for about 55% of the roughly 670 donors were used, and that subset was treated as a discovery cohort. All discovery cohort repertoires had been generated on a single sequencing platform. HLA typing included class I and class II loci at four-digit resolution. The number of typed donors differed by locus: roughly 620-630 for A, B, C, DRB1 and DQB1; some 540 for DQA1; over 600 for DPA1; and 400 to 480 for DPB1. About five DR-DQ haplotypes were treated as single units for association and clustering because of strong linkage in the cohort. Across approximately 400 genotyped donors of the cohort, an average of roughly 200,000 unique TCR beta nucleotide sequences per donor were sequenced, and roughly 17% of those sequences were non-productive. The study at large found these results: Because HLA typing was unavailable for some donors at each locus, only the typed subset was used in association tests. The earlier analysis of about 600 of the donors excluded 15 to 20 rarely observed V segments, including chromosome 9 orphons, because counts were too low. V-gene and J-gene trimming of TCR beta chains was associated with a missense DCLRE1C variant in a later genetic analysis, and the association was replicated in an independent cohort. This cohort had only TCR beta chains sequenced, and the lack of alpha or paired-chain data limited which features could be detected. In an earlier analysis of around 600 of the donors, most TCR beta V segments appeared in productive rearrangements about 87% or about 30% of the time, broadly matching IMGT annotations. At a false discovery rate of 0.05, a later analysis linked approximately 18,000 TCR beta sequences to specific HLA alleles. In a later analysis, TCR association rates were found to vary across HLA loci, with the most associated TCRs seen for DRB1 alleles and the fewest for HLA-C alleles. Some IMGT-functional V segments, including TRBV6-2 and TRBV6-3, could not be distinguished by the 87-base-pair reads and were therefore excluded. Compared with equally common non-associated chains, HLA-associated TCR beta chains in a later analysis were more clonally expanded and had lower generation probabilities. A further reported finding was that TCR beta sequences accurately predicted the HLA-A and HLA-B alleles for most subjects in the first cohort. A group of highly shared sequence variants was considered likely to be a technical artifact of the sequencing pipeline. In vitro tests confirmed that a few of the cytomegalovirus-associated TCR beta chains recognize cytomegalovirus antigens. Roughly uniform sequencing depth across donors was assumed in presence/absence analyses, although this assumption may not hold. According to a later analysis, most CMV-associated TCR beta chains appeared to be HLA-restricted, and the HLA associations seemed to be driven largely by CMV exposure. Correlated functional status among segregating V segments might reflect linkage disequilibrium, but an unknown experimental factor could not be ruled out. Most TCR sequences were observed very rarely across donors, whereas some public TCRs were present in many individuals. Assigning TCR associations to individual alleles was difficult when HLA alleles, especially DR and DQ, strongly co-occurred. The authors suggested that the approach could potentially be generalized to other disease states and immunological phenotypes. The study gave a list of some 150 TCR beta chains associated with cytomegalovirus. A later genetic analysis reported fewer N-insertions in productive TCRs among donors in an Asian-associated ancestry cluster than the roughly 700-donor mean. Several of the top co-occurrence clusters appeared to be linked to parvovirus B19, influenza, CMV and Epstein-Barr virus, according to a later analysis. In both the original and validation cohorts, the classifier was reported to diagnose cytomegalovirus status with high specificity and sensitivity. For the cohort, immune exposure information was limited to CMV serostatus.

Of note for this clone: There is no known antigen for this receptor. Base qualities are not at hand, and no much larger clone is one base apart.

Library method: the immunoSEQ multiplex PCR assay. For the multiplex PCR, a mixture combining 60 forward primers for TCR Vbeta segments and 13 reverse primers for TCR Jbeta segments was used. A multiplex PCR assay on genomic DNA amplified the CDR3 region of rearranged TCR beta genes. The Illumina HiSeq System was used to sequence the amplified TCR beta libraries as 87-base-pair reads. Per the authors' processing: Across the roughly 700 repertoires, a later analysis counted around 80 million unique TCR beta chains, around 11 million of which were shared by at least two donors. Raw reads were error-corrected and collapsed into unique sequences with a nearest-neighbor algorithm that merged closely related sequences to remove PCR and sequencing errors. To assign V, D and J gene segments, CDR3 sequences were aligned to IMGT reference sequences. For a sequence to be retained, at least a six-nucleotide match to both a V gene segment and a J gene segment was required. Rearrangements were classified as productive when the CDR3 lacked stop codons and remained in frame with V and J, and all other rearrangements were classified as non-productive. Following IMGT convention, CDR3 was defined as the stretch from the second conserved V-encoded cysteine to the conserved J-encoded phenylalanine. The earlier analysis of some 550 of the donors excluded any sequence lacking an unambiguous match to a single V gene segment. In an earlier analysis of 587 of the donors, V segments were called functional above 56.7% productive rearrangements and were called segregating when the between-donor standard deviation exceeded 5%. A statistical classification framework was built for diagnosing cytomegalovirus status from the catalog of TCR beta chain sequences. V and J gene assignment, in a later analysis, came from comparing TCR nucleotide sequences with IMGT/GENE-DB human TR gene sequences. A later analysis assigned CDR3 sequences and most-parsimonious VDJ recombination scenarios with the TCRdist pipeline. A later analysis defined each TCR beta chain by its CDR3 amino acid sequence plus V-gene family, and excluded reads lacking a unique V-gene family. To address suspected cross-contamination and a sequencing artifact, a later analysis removed around 600 highly shared, low-generation-probability nucleotide sequences. In a later analysis, a clonal expansion index for each public chain was calculated from normalized within-repertoire ranks of inferred template counts. Generation probabilities in a later analysis came from a VDJ recombination model fitted to out-of-frame rearrangements, and those results were checked against IGoR. Hypergeometric tests were used in a later analysis to score TCR-TCR, TCR-HLA and TCR-CMV co-occurrence, with a repertoire-size bias correction applied to the TCR pairs. A later analysis estimated false discovery rates by permuting HLA or CMV assignments 20 times. In a later analysis, co-occurring TCRs were grouped using DBSCAN, and TCRdist sequence similarity was added for clustering within HLA-allele-positive subsets. For co-occurrence clustering, repertoires with fewer than 30,000 or more than 120,000 public chains were excluded, along with roughly 5 repertoires with anomalous nucleotide sharing. TCRdb holds this immuneACCESS table with in-frame rearrangements only. Some clones are missing; in checked studies, unresolved V genes explain under half, and the rest has no known cause. V and J calls and clone size are copied from that table; D and trimming were computed from the DNA. This sample lists roughly 150,000 clones; 85% were detected once. Jointly, the top ten make up 1% of the sample.

The CDR3, from cysteine to phenylalanine, totals 19 residues. The sequence is cut down to CDR3 DNA, 57 bases in frame from base 1. The germline V gene (reference sequence) specifies LNHDA as CDR1 and SQIVND as CDR2. V loses 1 base at its end and J loses 8 bases; junction bases beyond the gene matches: 18. In total, 666 healthy bone marrow donors made up the cohort. At the time of sampling, every cohort member was nominally healthy, though immune exposures that went unrecorded were likely present. The donor tested CMV seronegative and was one of the 352 seronegative cohort members. A peripheral blood sample was provided by each donor, and peripheral blood mononuclear cells were used for TCR beta sequencing. Genomic DNA extraction from the blood cell samples was performed with the Qiagen DNeasy Blood Extraction Kit.

This chain is built from TRBV19 and TRBJ1-4, and TRBD1 aligns with 8 junction nucleotides. This clonotype was sampled from a boy under 10 years old in good health and CMV-seronegative. The sequencing sample was made of PBMCs. The CDR3 loop reads CASSIAFWDRRNVDEKLFF. In nucleotide form, the sequence is TGTGCCAGTAGTATAGCATTTTGGGACAGGCGAAACGTGGACGAAAAACTGTTTTTT. The full variable domain, completed from the reference TRBV19 and TRBJ1-4 proteins outside the CDR3, reads DGGITQSPKYLFRKEGQNVTLSCEQNLNHDAMYWYRQDPGQGLRLIYYSQIVNDFQKGDIAEGYSVSREKKESFPLTVTSAQKNPTAFYLCASSIAFWDRRNVDEKLFFGSGTQLSVL.